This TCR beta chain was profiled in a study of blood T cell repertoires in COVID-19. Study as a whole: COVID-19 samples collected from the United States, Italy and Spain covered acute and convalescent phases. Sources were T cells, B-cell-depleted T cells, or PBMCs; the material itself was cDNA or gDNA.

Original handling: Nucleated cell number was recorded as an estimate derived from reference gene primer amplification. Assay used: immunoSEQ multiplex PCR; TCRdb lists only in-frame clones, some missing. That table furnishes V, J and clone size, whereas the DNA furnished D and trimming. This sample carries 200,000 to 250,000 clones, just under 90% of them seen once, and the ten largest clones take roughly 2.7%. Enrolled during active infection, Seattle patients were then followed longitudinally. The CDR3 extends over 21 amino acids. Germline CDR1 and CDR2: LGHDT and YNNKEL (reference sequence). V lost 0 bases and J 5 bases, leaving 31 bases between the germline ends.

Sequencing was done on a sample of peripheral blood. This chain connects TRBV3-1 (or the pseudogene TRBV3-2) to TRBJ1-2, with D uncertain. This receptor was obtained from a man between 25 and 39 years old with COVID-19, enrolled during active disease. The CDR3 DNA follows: TGTGCCAGCAGCCAAGATGAAGGGCAGAGGGTTTATTGGGTGGGATTTTATGGCTACACCTTC. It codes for CASSQDEGQRVYWVGFYGYTF.